This TCR beta chain was identified in a study of vaccination effects on CD4 cells after COVID-19. Broader study findings: Limitations: small convalescent group and missing early post-infection timepoints.

Antigen-specific CD4+ T cell clonotypes were called by their expansion after viral peptide-pool culture in ViraFEST. Culture proceeded for approximately 10 days, and CD4+ T cells were then isolated. The person was diagnosed with PCR-confirmed SARS-CoV-2 infection between March and December 2020. V was trimmed by 5 bases and J by 4 bases, leaving 18 bases between them. Germline lookup yields CDR1 MNHEY and CDR2 SMNVEV (reference sequence). This CDR3 is 16 amino acids long. A remark on this clone: The antigen remains unidentified.

Profiled with immunoSEQ multiplex PCR; TCRdb holds only in-frame clones, not every one. In the table there are 21,000 or so clones, less than 85% of which are singletons. This specimen consisted of CD4+ T cells from PBMCs cultured with a peptide pool, obtained before COVID-19 vaccination. The chain is built from TRBV27 and TRBJ2-1, with D possibly being TRBD1 or TRBD2 (6 bases each). The clonotype originates from a human donor who had a prior SARS-CoV-2 infection. The DNA of the CDR3 is TGTGCCAGCAGTCCCTCGGGGTGGAGGGGGTACAATGAGCAGTTCTTC. It translates to CASSPSGWRGYNEQFF.